This is a list of T cell receptor beta chains from one sample in a study of T cells in Graves' hyperthyroidism and ophthalmopathy. A single record per CDR3 protein comes from TCRdb applying MiXCR to the multiplex PCR reads. The table has 500,000 to 650,000 distinct CDR3 sequences, roughly 15% seen once. The source material was blood. These TCRs come from a woman between 50 and 59 years old with Graves' ophthalmopathy. CDR3s leave out the opening cysteine and the closing phenylalanine or tryptophan.

CDR3aa	len	v_gene
AKEGGLNTEAF	11	TRBV30
ASSFYRDRFEQY	12	TRBV5-1
ASKDYQETQY	10	TRBV28
ASSWGGRGDTQY	12	TRBV27
ASSEDSLYGYT	11	TRBV6-1
ASSGTSGRGTGELF	14	TRBV13
SGGQGPPNAEAF	12	TRBV20-1
ASSSLLGLGSGRAMGETQY	19	TRBV7-8
ASRKTDRDVGGYEQY	15	TRBV12-3/TRBV12-4
ASSPLGQGQLNEQY	14	TRBV28
ASSLALANEQY	11	TRBV11-2
ASSLTIGGHGELF	13	TRBV5-6
ASSFRRQDHNEQF	13	TRBV12-3/TRBV12-4
ASSKRDRGRLAYNEQF	16	TRBV5-5
SAPGQMNTEAF	11	TRBV20-1
ASSLAARRDEQY	12	TRBV5-1
ASSYRGLGNTEAF	13	TRBV12-3/TRBV12-4
ASSVGGSYNEQF	12	TRBV9
ASSVGTASSEQF	12	TRBV9
ASSSRTRPGELF	12	TRBV7-3
ASSVEGEGEQF	11	TRBV9
ASSRVGGGSSSYNEQF	16	TRBV3-1
ATSDAGRESGELF	13	TRBV24-1
ASSRDSPFSGNTIY	14	TRBV12-3/TRBV12-4
ASSQVRGRVGPNSPLH	16	TRBV3-1
ASSTKQGGTEAF	12	TRBV18
ASNPAGSSYEQY	12	TRBV9
ASSQGDSSGANVLT	14	TRBV3-1
ASSRGQPYGYT	11	TRBV3-1
ASSRTGRGPQH	11	TRBV19
ASSLARQGVYEQY	13	TRBV7-2
ASSPGAGAVGTEAF	14	TRBV18
ASTDRVLYNEQF	12	TRBV19
ASSLALRGGEQY	12	TRBV5-1